One sample yielded the 13 T cell receptor beta chains listed below, sequenced in a study of blood T cells in healthy people across ages. The authors ran a second PCR of 7 to 11 cycles using a sample-barcoded 5' primer and a J-beta primer mix. TCRdb used MiXCR to reprocess the 5' RACE reads, holding one entry per CDR3 protein. Here the sample spans about 570,000 distinct CDR3 sequences, about 25% being singletons. A further study also used this sample, focusing on T cells of mothers and their children.

Sequenced sample: blood. All receptors derive from a boy aged 2-15 years in good health.

The J gene is TRBJ2-5, the V gene TRBV7-2, with 9 positions matching TRBD2. The CDR3 totals 15 residues. J lost 4 bases, V lost 5 bases, and 8 bases had no gene match. Germline V gene lookup returns CDR1 SGHTA and CDR2 FQGNSA. The CDR3 nucleotides are TGTGCCAGCAGCGCTAGCGGGATCATAGGAGAGACCCAGTACTTC. This translates into CASSASGIIGETQYF.

This clonotype was seen once. The chain couples TRBV6-6 to TRBJ2-5; 7 bases agree with TRBD2. Unmatched junction bases numbered 12, after V lost 0 bases and J lost 2 bases. Germline V gene data show CDR1 as MNHNY and CDR2 as SVGAGI (reference sequence). The CDR3 totals 18 residues. The CDR3 DNA follows: TGTGCCAGCAGTTACTCGGGGGGGATAGCGGGCCTGCAAGAGACCCAGTACTTC. It encodes CASSYSGGIAGLQETQYF.

The chain combines TRBV20-1 with TRBJ2-5; D gene unclear. V lost 0 bases and J lost 4, with 12 bases in between. Germline lookup yields CDR1 DFQATT and CDR2 SNEGSKA (reference sequence). The CDR3 has 14 amino acids. The CDR3 protein is CSARDTRARETQYF. DNA of the CDR3: TGCAGTGCTAGAGATACCCGCGCCCGAGAGACCCAGTACTTC.

The chain links TRBV19 to TRBJ2-7; 10 bases are shared with TRBD1. Per the germline V gene, CDR1 is LNHDA and CDR2 is SQIVND (reference sequence). The CDR3 is 14 residues long. V lost 9 bases to trimming and J lost 7 bases; unmatched junction nucleotides: 12. CDR3 nucleotide sequence: TGTGCCAGCGGAGTCGGGACAGGGGTTGGGGAGCAGTACTTC. This sequence encodes CASGVGTGVGEQYF.

The chain is built from TRBV20-1 and TRBJ2-7; 10 bases match TRBD2. V lost 5 bases, J lost 4 bases, and 5 bases stayed unmatched. This CDR3 spans 13 amino acids. CDR1 is DFQATT and CDR2 is SNEGSKA in the germline V gene (reference sequence). The CDR3 bases are TGCAGTGCTGATATGGGACTAGCGTACGAGCAGTACTTC. Its translation: CSADMGLAYEQYF.

The gene calls are TRBV6-5 and TRBJ2-7; D is ambiguous. CDR1 is MNHEY and CDR2 is SVGAGI in the germline V gene. V lost 0 bases, J lost 2 bases, and 5 bases lay in between. CDR3 length: 13 residues. CDR3 DNA sequence: TGTGCCAGCAGTTACTCACCAACCTACGAGCAGTACTTC. Translation gives CASSYSPTYEQYF.

This clonotype was seen a few times. The CDR3 sequence: CASSPGQATNEKLFF. Here the CDR3 DNA reads TGTGCCAGCAGCCCCGGACAGGCAACTAATGAAAAACTGTTTTTT. V gene TRBV5-6 combines with J gene TRBJ1-4; 7 bases map to TRBD1. CDR1 is SGHDT, CDR2 YYEEEE, per germline. Trimming cost V 4 bases and J 0 bases; bases outside gene matches: 3. The CDR3 is made up of 15 amino acids.

The CDR3 region has the DNA TGTGCCAGCAGCCTCGGACTCCGTAACACCATATATTTT. It codes for CASSLGLRNTIYF. J is TRBJ1-3 and V is TRBV12-3 or TRBV12-4; no clear D. The CDR3 extends over 13 amino acids. Trimming pared 6 bases from V and 7 bases from J, leaving 13 bases between.

The V gene is TRBV13, the J gene TRBJ2-5; D might be TRBD2 (5 bases). The germline CDR1 and CDR2 sequences are PRHDT and FYEKMQ (reference sequence). Trimming left V 5 bases short and J 11 bases short, with 18 bases between. The CDR3 spans 13 residues. CDR3 amino acids: CASSPPGVREQYF. As DNA, the CDR3 is TGTGCCAGCAGCCCTCCGGGTGTAAGGGAGCAGTACTTC.

The V call is TRBV6-6, the J call TRBJ2-6; D is undetermined. Trimming left V 0 bases short and J 1 base short, with 7 bases between. This CDR3 region has 16 residues. CDR1 is MNHNY and CDR2 is SVGAGI in the germline V gene (reference sequence). CDR3: CASSYSMGSGANVLTF. The CDR3 DNA sequence: TGTGCCAGCAGTTACTCGATGGGATCTGGGGCCAACGTCCTGACTTTC.

This clonotype was counted a few times. The chain links TRBV13 to TRBJ1-3; 7 bases are a match to TRBD1. The CDR3 contains 15 residues. Germline trimming cut 5 bases from V and 4 bases from J; bases unmatched to any gene: 8. The germline CDR1 and CDR2 sequences are PRHDT and FYEKMQ (reference sequence). DNA of the CDR3: TGTGCCAGCAGCCTGGATAGGGGGCTCGGAAACACCATATATTTT. Translated, it gives CASSLDRGLGNTIYF.

J is TRBJ2-5 and V is TRBV12-5; tentatively, D is TRBD2 (5 bases). This CDR3 spans 14 amino acids. Germline V gene lookup returns CDR1 LGHNT and CDR2 FRNRAP. V gave up 1 base and J gave up 2 bases, with 8 bases separating them. The CDR3 reads CASGLARGQETQYF. In DNA form, the CDR3 reads TGTGCTAGTGGTTTGGCTCGGGGACAAGAGACCCAGTACTTC.

This clonotype appeared a few times. The chain carries TRBV4-3 and TRBJ2-1, with 12 positions matching TRBD2. The CDR3 consists of 16 residues. The ends lost 3 bases at V and 6 bases at J; junction bases unmatched: 6. Germline CDR1 LGHNA, CDR2 YSLEER. CDR3 DNA: TGCGCCAGCAGCCAGGACCTAGCGGGAGGGTTCAATGAGCAGTTCTTC. This sequence encodes CASSQDLAGGFNEQFF.